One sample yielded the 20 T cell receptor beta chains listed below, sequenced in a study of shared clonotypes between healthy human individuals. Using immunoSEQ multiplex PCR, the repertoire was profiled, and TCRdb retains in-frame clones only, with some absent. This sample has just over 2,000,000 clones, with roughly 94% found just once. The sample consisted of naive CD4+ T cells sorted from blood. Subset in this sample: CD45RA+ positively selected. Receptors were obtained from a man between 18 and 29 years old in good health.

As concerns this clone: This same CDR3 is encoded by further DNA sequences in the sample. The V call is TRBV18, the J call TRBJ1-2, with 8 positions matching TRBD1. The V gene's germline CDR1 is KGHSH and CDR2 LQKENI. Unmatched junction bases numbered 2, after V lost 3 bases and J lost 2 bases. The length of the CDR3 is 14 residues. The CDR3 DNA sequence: TGTGCCAGCTCACCCGGGACAGGAAACTATGGCTACACCTTC. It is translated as CASSPGTGNYGYTF.

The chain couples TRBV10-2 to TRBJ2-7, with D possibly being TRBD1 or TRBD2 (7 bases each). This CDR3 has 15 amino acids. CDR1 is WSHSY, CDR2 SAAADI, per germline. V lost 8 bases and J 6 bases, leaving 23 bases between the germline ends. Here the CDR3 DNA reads TGCGCCAGCGGGGGGGCACAGGGGATGGGGTCCGAGCAGTACTTC. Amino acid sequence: CASGGAQGMGSEQYF.

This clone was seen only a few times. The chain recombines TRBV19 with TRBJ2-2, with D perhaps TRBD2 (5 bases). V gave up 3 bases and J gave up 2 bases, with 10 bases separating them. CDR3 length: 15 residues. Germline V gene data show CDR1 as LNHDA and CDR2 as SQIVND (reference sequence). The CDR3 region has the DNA TGTGCCAGTAGTATTGGTGGGAGCAACACCGGGGAGCTGTTTTTT. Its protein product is CASSIGGSNTGELFF.

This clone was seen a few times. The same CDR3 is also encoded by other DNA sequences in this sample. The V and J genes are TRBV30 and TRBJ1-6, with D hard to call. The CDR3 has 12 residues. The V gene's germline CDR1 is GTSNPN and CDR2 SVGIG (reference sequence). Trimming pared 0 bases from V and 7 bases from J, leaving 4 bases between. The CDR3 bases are TGTGCCTGGAGTGTACTGAATTCACCCCTCCACTTT. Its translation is CAWSVLNSPLHF.

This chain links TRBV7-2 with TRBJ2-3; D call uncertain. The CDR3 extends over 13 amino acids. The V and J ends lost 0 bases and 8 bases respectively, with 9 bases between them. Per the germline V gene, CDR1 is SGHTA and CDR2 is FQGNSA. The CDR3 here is CASSLAGPPTQYF. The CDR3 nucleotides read TGTGCCAGCAGCTTAGCAGGCCCTCCTACGCAGTATTTT.

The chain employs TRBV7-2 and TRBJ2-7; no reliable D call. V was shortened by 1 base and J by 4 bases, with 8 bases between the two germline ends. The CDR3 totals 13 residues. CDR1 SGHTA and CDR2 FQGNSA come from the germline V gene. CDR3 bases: TGTGCCAGCAGCTTAGTTCCCTTGTACGAGCAGTACTTC. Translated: CASSLVPLYEQYF.

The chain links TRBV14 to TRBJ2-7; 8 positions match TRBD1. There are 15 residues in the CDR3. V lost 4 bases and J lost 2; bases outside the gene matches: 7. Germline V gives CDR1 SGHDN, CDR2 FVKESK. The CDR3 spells CASSLPGTGPYEQYF. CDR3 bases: TGTGCCAGCAGCCTACCCGGGACAGGACCCTACGAGCAGTACTTC. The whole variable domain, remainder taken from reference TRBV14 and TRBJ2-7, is EAGVTQFPSHSVIEKGQTVTLRCDPISGHDNLYWYRRVMGKEIKFLLHFVKESKQDESGMPNNRFLAERTGGTYSTLKVQPAELEDSGVYFCASSLPGTGPYEQYFGPGTRLTVT.

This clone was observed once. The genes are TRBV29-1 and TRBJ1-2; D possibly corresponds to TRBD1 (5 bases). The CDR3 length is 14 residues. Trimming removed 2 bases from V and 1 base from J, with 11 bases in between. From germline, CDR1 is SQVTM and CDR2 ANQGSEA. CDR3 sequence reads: CSVELTGDNYGYTF. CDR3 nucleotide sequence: TGCAGCGTTGAACTCACAGGAGATAACTATGGCTACACCTTC.

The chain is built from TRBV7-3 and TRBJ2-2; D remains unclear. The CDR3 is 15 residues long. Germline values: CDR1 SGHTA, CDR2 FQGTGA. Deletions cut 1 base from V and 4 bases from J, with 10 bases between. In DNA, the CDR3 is TGTGCCAGCAGCTTAAGAGGTGGGCCCACCGGGGAGCTGTTTTTT. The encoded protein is CASSLRGGPTGELFF.

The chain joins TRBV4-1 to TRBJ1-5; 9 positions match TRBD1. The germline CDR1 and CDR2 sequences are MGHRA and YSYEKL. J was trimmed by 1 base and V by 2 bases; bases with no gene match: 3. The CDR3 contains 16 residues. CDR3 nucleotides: TGCGCCAGCAGCCAAATACAGGGGGCGAGCAATCAGCCCCAGCATTTT. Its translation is CASSQIQGASNQPQHF.

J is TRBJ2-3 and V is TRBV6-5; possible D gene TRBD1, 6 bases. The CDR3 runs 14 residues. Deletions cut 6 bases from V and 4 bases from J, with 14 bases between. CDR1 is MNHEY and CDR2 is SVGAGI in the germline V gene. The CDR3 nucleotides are TGTGCCAGCAGCCGAGGGAAGGGGGCAGATACGCAGTATTTT. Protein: CASSRGKGADTQYF.

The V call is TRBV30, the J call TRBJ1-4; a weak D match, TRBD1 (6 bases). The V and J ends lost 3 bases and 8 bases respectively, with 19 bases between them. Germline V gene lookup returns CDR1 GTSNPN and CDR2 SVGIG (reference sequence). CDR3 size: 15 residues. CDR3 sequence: CAWSREDRLREKLFF. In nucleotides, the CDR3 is TGTGCCTGGAGCAGAGAGGACAGACTAAGGGAAAAACTGTTTTTT.

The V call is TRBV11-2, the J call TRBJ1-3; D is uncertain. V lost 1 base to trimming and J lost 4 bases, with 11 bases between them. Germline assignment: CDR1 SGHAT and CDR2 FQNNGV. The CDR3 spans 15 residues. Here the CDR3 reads CASSLARQQGNTIYF. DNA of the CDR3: TGTGCCAGCAGCTTAGCGAGACAACAGGGAAACACCATATATTTT.

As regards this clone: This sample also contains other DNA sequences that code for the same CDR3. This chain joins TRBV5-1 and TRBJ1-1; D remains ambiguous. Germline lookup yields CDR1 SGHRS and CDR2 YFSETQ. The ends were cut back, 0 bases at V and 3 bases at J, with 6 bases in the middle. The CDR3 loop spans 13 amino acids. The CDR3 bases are TGCGCCAGCAGCTTGGTCGCAGACACTGAAGCTTTCTTT. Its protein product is CASSLVADTEAFF. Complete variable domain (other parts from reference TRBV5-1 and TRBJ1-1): KAGVTQTPRYLIKTRGQQVTLSCSPISGHRSVSWYQQTPGQGLQFLFEYFSETQRNKGNFPGRFSGRQFSNSRSEMNVSTLELGDSALYLCASSLVADTEAFFGQGTRLTVV.

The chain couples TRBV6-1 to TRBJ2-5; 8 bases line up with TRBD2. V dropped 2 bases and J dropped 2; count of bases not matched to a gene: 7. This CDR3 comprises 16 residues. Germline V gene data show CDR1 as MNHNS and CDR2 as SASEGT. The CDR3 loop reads CASSEKGTRIQETQYF. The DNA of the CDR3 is TGTGCCAGCAGTGAAAAGGGGACTAGAATACAAGAGACCCAGTACTTC.

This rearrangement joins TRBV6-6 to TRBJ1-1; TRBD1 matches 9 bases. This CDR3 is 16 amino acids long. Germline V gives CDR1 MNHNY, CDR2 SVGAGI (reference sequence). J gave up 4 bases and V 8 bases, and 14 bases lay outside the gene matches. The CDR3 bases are TGTGCCAGCTCACCGTCCGGGACAGGGTCGGTCACTGAAGCTTTCTTT. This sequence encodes CASSPSGTGSVTEAFF.

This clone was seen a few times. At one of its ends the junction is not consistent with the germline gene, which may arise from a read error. The CDR3 here is CASSVLGSNNEQFF. In DNA, the CDR3 is TGTGCCAGCAGTGTCCTGGGCTCCAACAATGAGCAGTTCTTC. The V and J genes are TRBV6-1 and TRBJ2-1; no reliable D call. CDR1 is MNHNS, CDR2 SASEGT, per germline. The CDR3 runs 14 residues.

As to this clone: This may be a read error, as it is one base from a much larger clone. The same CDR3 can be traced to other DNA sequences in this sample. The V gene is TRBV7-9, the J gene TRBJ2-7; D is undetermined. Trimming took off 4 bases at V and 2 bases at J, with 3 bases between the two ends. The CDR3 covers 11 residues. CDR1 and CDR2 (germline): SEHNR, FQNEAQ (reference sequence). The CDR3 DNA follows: TGTGCCAGCAGCTCAGCCTACGAGCAGTACTTC. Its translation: CASSSAYEQYF.

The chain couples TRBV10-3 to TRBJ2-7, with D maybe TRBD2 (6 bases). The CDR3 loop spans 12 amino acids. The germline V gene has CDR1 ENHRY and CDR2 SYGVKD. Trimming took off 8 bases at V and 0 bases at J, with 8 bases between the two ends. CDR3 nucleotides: TGTGCCATCGCGGGAAGCTCCTACGAGCAGTACTTC. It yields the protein CAIAGSSYEQYF.

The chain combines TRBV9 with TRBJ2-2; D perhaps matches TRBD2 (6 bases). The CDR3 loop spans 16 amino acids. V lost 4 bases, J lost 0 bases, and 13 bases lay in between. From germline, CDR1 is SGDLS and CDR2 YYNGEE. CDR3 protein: CASSPQAGTNTGELFF. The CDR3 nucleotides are TGTGCCAGCAGCCCACAAGCGGGTACGAACACCGGGGAGCTGTTTTTT. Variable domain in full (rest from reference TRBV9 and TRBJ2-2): DSGVTQTPKHLITATGQRVTLRCSPRSGDLSVYWYQQSLDQGLQFLIQYYNGEERAKGNILERFSAQQFPDLHSELNLSSLELGDSALYFCASSPQAGTNTGELFFGEGSRLTVL.